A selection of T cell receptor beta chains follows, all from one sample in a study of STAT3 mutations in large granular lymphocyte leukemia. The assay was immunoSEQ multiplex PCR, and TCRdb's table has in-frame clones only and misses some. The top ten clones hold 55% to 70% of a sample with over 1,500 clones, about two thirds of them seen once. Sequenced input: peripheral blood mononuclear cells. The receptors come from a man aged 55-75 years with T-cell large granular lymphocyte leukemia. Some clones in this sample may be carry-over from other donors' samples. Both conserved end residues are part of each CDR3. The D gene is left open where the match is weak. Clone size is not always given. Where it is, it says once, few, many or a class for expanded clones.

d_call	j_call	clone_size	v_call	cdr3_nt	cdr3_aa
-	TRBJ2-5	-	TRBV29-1	TGCAGCGTCAGGGTGGGTGGGGAGACCCAGTACTTC	CSVRVGGETQYF
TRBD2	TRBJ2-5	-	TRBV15	TGTGCCACCGGGCTCCGGGGGGGCGGAGAGACCCAGTACTTC	CATGLRGGGETQYF
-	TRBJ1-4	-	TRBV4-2	TGTGCCAGCAGCCAAGAATGGACTAATGAAAAACTGTTTTTT	CASSQEWTNEKLFF
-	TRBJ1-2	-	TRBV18	TGTGCCAGCTCACCAGCCAGGGGAGGGGGCTACACCTTC	CASSPARGGGYTF
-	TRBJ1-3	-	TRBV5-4	TGTGCCAGCAGCTTGGGCGGGAACTCTGGAAACACCATATATTTT	CASSLGGNSGNTIYF
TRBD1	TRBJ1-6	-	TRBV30	TGTGCCTGGAGGGGACAGTATAATTCACCCCTCCACTTT	CAWRGQYNSPLHF
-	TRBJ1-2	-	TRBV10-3	TGTGCCATCAGTGGTACAGCGGACTATGGCTACACCTTC	CAISGTADYGYTF
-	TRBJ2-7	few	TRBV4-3	TGCGCCAGCAGCCAGTTACGGGACACTTCCTACGAGCAGTACTTC	CASSQLRDTSYEQYF
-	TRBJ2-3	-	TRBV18	TGTGCCAGCTTTCCAGGGTTGGTCAGGATACGAGAGCAGTATTTT	CASFPGLVRIREQYF
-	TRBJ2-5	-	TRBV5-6	TGTGCCAGCAGCCCAATACTAGGGTCCCAAGAGACCCAGTACTTC	CASSPILGSQETQYF
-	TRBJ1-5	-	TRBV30	TGTGCCTGGAGTGTACACGAGAATCAGCCCCAGCATTTT	CAWSVHENQPQHF
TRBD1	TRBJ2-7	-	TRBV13	TGTGCCAGCAGCTTGACAGGGACCTACGAGCAGTACTTC	CASSLTGTYEQYF
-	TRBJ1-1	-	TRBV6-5	TGTGCCAGCAGTTACAACAGGGCCACTGAAGCTTTCTTT	CASSYNRATEAFF
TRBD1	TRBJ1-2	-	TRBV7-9	TGTGCCAGCAGCTTTACAGGGGTTGGCTATGGCTACACCTTC	CASSFTGVGYGYTF
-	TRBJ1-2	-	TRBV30	TGTGTCACCTATGGGGGGAACGGCTACACCTTC	CVTYGGNGYTF